One and the same sample provided the 29 T cell receptor beta chains below, sequenced in a study of CD8 T cells in ankylosing spondylitis. MiXCR, applied by TCRdb to the 5' RACE reads, yields one record per CDR3 protein. Of 800,000 to 900,000 distinct CDR3 sequences listed, over 9.5% are singletons. These receptors' antigens are unknown. General observations from the study: The study identified a TCR beta motif of under ten highly homologous variants that appeared characteristic of ankylosing spondylitis blood.

The source material was blood, either unsorted or a sorted T cell fraction (not recorded which). The receptors were sampled from a male donor with ankylosing spondylitis.

The rearrangement links TRBV2 to TRBJ2-1; no reliable D call. This CDR3 contains 14 residues. V lost 8 bases to trimming and J lost 1 base, with 12 bases between them. Germline CDR1 SNHLY, CDR2 FYNNEI. CDR3 nucleotides: TGTGCCAGCCAAGAGACGGTGTCCTACAATGAGCAGTTCTTC. Translation gives CASQETVSYNEQFF.

This clonotype was observed a handful of times. The chain recombines TRBV7-2 with TRBJ2-7, with a tentative D call TRBD1 (5 bases). Germline CDR1 reads SGHTA; CDR2 reads FQGNSA. V lost 5 bases and J 4 bases, leaving 12 bases between the germline ends. The CDR3 is 13 residues long. CDR3 protein: CASSPRTIYEQYF. The CDR3 DNA sequence: TGTGCCAGCAGCCCCAGGACAATTTACGAGCAGTACTTC.

This chain joins TRBV11-3 and TRBJ2-5; D ambiguous. The CDR3 runs to 12 residues. Germline CDR1 SGHNT, CDR2 YENEEA. V dropped 5 bases and J dropped 5 bases, with 9 bases sitting between them. CDR3 sequence: CASSRMSETQYF. The CDR3 DNA follows: TGTGCCAGCAGCCGGATGAGCGAGACCCAGTACTTC.

This clonotype has more than one count but fewer than ten. CDR3 amino acids: CASSQRTSDASTYNEQFF. The CDR3 DNA follows: TGTGCCAGCAGCCAAAGGACTAGCGACGCATCAACCTACAATGAGCAGTTCTTC. V gene TRBV11-2 combines with J gene TRBJ2-1; 9 nucleotides match TRBD2. The J segment lost 2 bases and the V segment lost 5 bases, leaving 13 bases of the junction unmatched. Germline assignment: CDR1 SGHAT and CDR2 FQNNGV. This CDR3 region has 18 residues.

The chain employs TRBV29-1 and TRBJ1-3; D gene ambiguous. The CDR3 totals 14 residues. The V end was cut by 6 bases, the J end by 0 bases, with 12 bases between. Germline-derived CDR1 and CDR2 are SQVTM and ANQGSEA. In DNA, the CDR3 is TGCAGCGTGAGTAGGGCCCTCTCTGGAAACACCATATATTTT. Its translation: CSVSRALSGNTIYF.

This clonotype turned up a few times. The junction departs from the called germline gene at one end, perhaps through a read error. The V call is TRBV6-1, the J call TRBJ1-1; unclear D gene. The CDR3 is 14 residues long. Germline V gives CDR1 MNHNS, CDR2 SASEGT. The CDR3 loop reads CASRDRARDTEAFF. CDR3 nucleotide sequence: TGTGCCAGCCGTGACCGAGCACGAGACACTGAAGCTTTCTTT.

This clonotype was seen only a few times. The chain joins TRBV5-1 to TRBJ2-1; 7 bases fit TRBD2. The junction had 4 bases not matched to a gene; V was cut back by 7 bases and J by 3 bases. The CDR3 runs 13 residues. Per germline, CDR1 SGHRS and CDR2 YFSETQ. The CDR3 DNA sequence: TGCGCCAGCGGGAGGGATCTCTACAATGAGCAGTTCTTC. It yields the protein CASGRDLYNEQFF.

This clonotype was seen only a few times. The chain is built from TRBV6-5 and TRBJ2-2; 8 positions match TRBD1. V gave up 2 bases and J gave up 4 bases; unmatched junction bases: 6. This CDR3 region has 16 residues. Germline V gene data show CDR1 as MNHEY and CDR2 as SVGAGI. The CDR3 here is CASSYIRGRGTGELFF. In DNA form, the CDR3 reads TGTGCCAGCAGTTACATCAGGGGGCGCGGCACCGGGGAGCTGTTTTTT.

This clonotype has only a few counts. J is TRBJ1-5 and V is TRBV20-1, with TRBD1 matching over 9 bases. This CDR3 comprises 13 residues. V was pared by 6 bases and J by 7 bases, with 7 bases of the junction left unmatched. Germline CDR1 is DFQATT and CDR2 is SNEGSKA (reference sequence). CDR3 residues: CSAFDRGGQPQHF. For the CDR3, the DNA is TGCAGTGCCTTTGACAGGGGGGGACAGCCCCAGCATTTT.

This sequence joins TRBV20-1 and TRBJ2-5; TRBD1 matches at 9 bases. CDR1 DFQATT and CDR2 SNEGSKA come from the germline V gene (reference sequence). The CDR3 covers 14 residues. The trim removed 3 bases at V and 5 bases at J, leaving 7 bases unmatched. The CDR3 loop is CSASGDREEETQYF. The CDR3 DNA is TGCAGTGCTAGTGGGGACAGGGAGGAGGAGACCCAGTACTTC.

J is TRBJ1-5 and V is TRBV9; TRBD1 is a possible D gene (5 bases). V was shortened by 5 bases and J by 3 bases, with 15 bases between the two germline ends. Germline V gives CDR1 SGDLS, CDR2 YYNGEE. This CDR3 has 15 amino acids. The DNA of the CDR3 is TGTGCCAGCAGTCCGGGGCCCTATGACAATCAGCCCCAGCATTTT. This translates into CASSPGPYDNQPQHF. The full variable domain, completed using reference TRBV9 and TRBJ1-5, is DSGVTQTPKHLITATGQRVTLRCSPRSGDLSVYWYQQSLDQGLQFLIQYYNGEERAKGNILERFSAQQFPDLHSELNLSSLELGDSALYFCASSPGPYDNQPQHFGDGTRLSIL.

The V and J genes are TRBV20-1 and TRBJ2-3; 9 bases agree with TRBD2. The CDR3 is 18 amino acids. From germline, CDR1 is DFQATT and CDR2 SNEGSKA (reference sequence). The junction had 20 bases not matched to a gene; V was cut back by 3 bases and J by 7 bases. The CDR3 sequence: CSASTKPPGLAELYTQYF. For the CDR3, the DNA is TGCAGTGCTAGCACTAAACCCCCGGGACTAGCCGAGTTGTATACGCAGTATTTT.

Remarks on this clonotype: A read error may produce the germline difference seen at one junction end. The chain uses TRBV20-1 and TRBJ2-5; 10 bases line up with TRBD1. The length of the CDR3 is 17 residues. Germline CDR1 and CDR2: DFQATT and SNEGSKA (reference sequence). CDR3 in DNA: TGCTGTGCTAGAGTTCCTCGAACTTGGACAGGGGGAGAGACCCAGTACTTC. This translates into CCARVPRTWTGGETQYF.

This clonotype was counted at least ten times. J is TRBJ2-1 and V is TRBV10-3; 11 positions match TRBD2. CDR1 is ENHRY, CDR2 SYGVKD, per germline. The CDR3 length is 16 residues. With V trimmed by 5 bases and J by 0 bases, 3 bases remained unmatched. This CDR3 is CAISPSGGSSYNEQFF. The DNA for the CDR3 is TGTGCCATCAGTCCTAGCGGGGGGAGCTCCTACAATGAGCAGTTCTTC.

This clonotype occurred a few times. The J gene is TRBJ2-2, the V gene TRBV20-1; 10 bases map to TRBD1. J lost 0 bases, V lost 5 bases, and 6 bases had no gene match. CDR3 length: 16 residues. Germline CDR1 reads DFQATT; CDR2 reads SNEGSKA (reference sequence). CDR3 amino acids: CSASDGTGANTGELFF. CDR3 DNA: TGCAGTGCTTCCGACGGGACAGGGGCGAACACCGGGGAGCTGTTTTTT.

This clonotype was observed a handful of times. The V and J genes are TRBV7-9 and TRBJ1-2; D is possibly TRBD1 (6 bases). Germline CDR1 reads SEHNR; CDR2 reads FQNEAQ (reference sequence). The CDR3 contains 16 residues. The V end lost 4 bases, the J end lost 1 base, and 16 bases lay between the germline ends. The CDR3 sequence is CASSSQIGTSNYGYTF. CDR3 nucleotides: TGTGCCAGCAGCTCCCAGATCGGGACAAGTAACTATGGCTACACCTTC.

The chain joins TRBV11-2 to TRBJ1-2; the D is unclear. Looked up from germline, CDR1 is SGHAT and CDR2 is FQNNGV. The CDR3 covers 14 residues. The V and J ends lost 6 bases and 4 bases respectively, with 15 bases between them. CDR3 amino acids: CASRPSAGTYGYTF. For the CDR3, the DNA is TGTGCCAGCAGACCCTCGGCGGGCACCTATGGCTACACCTTC.

The chain couples TRBV29-1 to TRBJ2-7; TRBD1 matches at 7 bases. The CDR3 has 15 residues. From germline, CDR1 is SQVTM and CDR2 ANQGSEA. Trimming at V came to 0 bases and at J to 3 bases, leaving 8 bases not matched to a gene. This CDR3 is CSVEDRVGGGYEQYF. CDR3 coding DNA: TGCAGCGTTGAAGATCGGGTAGGGGGCGGCTACGAGCAGTACTTC.

The CDR3 here is CASSRDSMGEQYF. Written as DNA, the CDR3 is TGTGCCAGCAGCCGTGACAGTATGGGCGAGCAGTACTTC. The chain has TRBV7-2 and TRBJ2-7; D might be TRBD1 (5 bases). The CDR3 has 13 amino acids. V lost 5 bases and J 6 bases, leaving 14 bases between the germline ends. Germline loops: CDR1 SGHTA, CDR2 FQGNSA.

This clonotype was counted between two and nine times. The genes are TRBV14 and TRBJ2-1; 9 bases are shared with TRBD2. The CDR3 is 15 amino acids. Germline lookup yields CDR1 SGHDN and CDR2 FVKESK. V lost 2 bases, J lost 4 bases, and 3 bases stayed unmatched. The CDR3 spells CASSQLAGRYNEQFF. DNA of the CDR3: TGTGCCAGCAGCCAACTAGCGGGAAGGTACAATGAGCAGTTCTTC.

CDR3 loop: CASSLLEPGRDTQYF. The CDR3 DNA is TGCGCCAGCAGCTTGCTTGAGCCTGGAAGGGATACGCAGTATTTT. The chain joins TRBV5-1 to TRBJ2-3; D unresolved. The V gene's germline CDR1 is SGHRS and CDR2 YFSETQ. Trimming took off 1 base at V and 6 bases at J, with 15 bases between the two ends. This CDR3 is built from 15 residues. Together with reference TRBV5-1 and TRBJ2-3, the CDR3 gives the full variable domain: KAGVTQTPRYLIKTRGQQVTLSCSPISGHRSVSWYQQTPGQGLQFLFEYFSETQRNKGNFPGRFSGRQFSNSRSEMNVSTLELGDSALYLCASSLLEPGRDTQYFGPGTRLTVL.

The chain carries TRBV4-1 and TRBJ1-5; 8 nucleotides agree with TRBD1. The V and J ends lost 3 bases and 7 bases, in that order; junction bases with no gene match: 11. Germline V CDR1 and CDR2: MGHRA, YSYEKL. The CDR3 spans 16 residues. The CDR3 spells CASSQGWDRRRQPQHF. Written as DNA, the CDR3 is TGCGCCAGCAGCCAGGGTTGGGACAGGCGTAGGCAGCCCCAGCATTTT.

This clonotype was seen many times. V usage is TRBV9 and J usage is TRBJ1-6; 9 bases map to TRBD1. The CDR3 contains 14 residues. The trim removed 2 bases at V and 8 bases at J, leaving 2 bases unmatched. Germline CDR1 SGDLS, CDR2 YYNGEE. The DNA for the CDR3 is TGTGCCAGCAGCGTGGGACAGGGTGATTCACCCCTCCACTTT. Translated, it gives CASSVGQGDSPLHF.

The sample holds a few counts of this clonotype. CDR3 bases: TGTGCCAGCAGTCGACGGTTTAGTTACGAGCAGTACTTC. This encodes CASSRRFSYEQYF. This chain links TRBV7-2 with TRBJ2-7; D not resolved. The CDR3 spans 13 residues. V was trimmed by 6 bases and J by 4 bases, leaving 13 bases between them. CDR1 and CDR2 (germline): SGHTA, FQGNSA.

The chain has TRBV28 and TRBJ2-3; D uncertain. V was cut by 5 bases and J by 6 bases, with 15 bases left in between. This CDR3 has 14 amino acids. From germline, CDR1 is MDHEN and CDR2 SYDVKM. This CDR3 is CASSTYRYEDTQYF. The DNA of the CDR3 is TGTGCCAGCAGTACATACCGATACGAGGATACGCAGTATTTT.

This clonotype was seen only a few times. The chain joins TRBV11-2 to TRBJ2-7, with D possibly being TRBD2 (6 bases). The CDR3 totals 15 residues. The V gene's germline CDR1 is SGHAT and CDR2 FQNNGV. Trimming removed 5 bases from V and 3 bases from J, with 17 bases in between. CDR3 in amino acids: CASSPGRGEIYEQYF. CDR3 bases: TGTGCCAGCAGCCCGGGCCGCGGGGAGATCTACGAGCAGTACTTC. Full variable domain (rest looked up from reference TRBV11-2 and TRBJ2-7): EAGVAQSPRYKIIEKRQSVAFWCNPISGHATLYWYQQILGQGPKLLIQFQNNGVVDDSQLPKDRFSAERLKGVDSTLKIQPAKLEDSAVYLCASSPGRGEIYEQYFGPGTRLTVT.

This clonotype came up a few times. V and J are TRBV7-9 and TRBJ2-2; D gene unclear. CDR3 size: 15 residues. Germline assignment: CDR1 SEHNR and CDR2 FQNEAQ (reference sequence). V was clipped by 2 bases and J by 7 bases, with 14 bases between them. CDR3 DNA: TGTGCCAGCAGCTTAATGGCAGTTCAAGGCGGGGAGCTGTTTTTT. As protein: CASSLMAVQGGELFF.

This rearrangement joins TRBV7-2 to TRBJ1-2, with 9 bases matching TRBD1. V trimming: 5 bases; J trimming: 8 bases; junction bases outside the gene matches: 9. CDR1 is SGHTA and CDR2 is FQGNSA in the germline V gene. There are 14 residues in the CDR3. This CDR3 is CASSRWGQGGGYTF. The DNA of the CDR3 is TGTGCCAGCAGCCGTTGGGGACAGGGTGGCGGCTACACCTTC.

The V gene is TRBV10-3, the J gene TRBJ1-4, with D unclear. The CDR3 spans 12 residues. The V gene lost 5 bases and the J gene lost 8 bases, with 9 bases spanning the gap. Looked up from germline, CDR1 is ENHRY and CDR2 is SYGVKD. CDR3 bases: TGTGCCATCAGTCGAACCCGGGAAAAACTGTTTTTT. Translated: CAISRTREKLFF.